This TCR beta chain was retrieved from a study of blood T cell repertoires in COVID-19. For the study at large: PBMCs, B-cell-depleted T cells, or T cells provided the cDNA or gDNA that made up the material.

The CDR3 length is 15 residues. CDR1 is KGHSH and CDR2 is LQKENI in the germline V gene. Trimming pared 3 bases from V and 2 bases from J, leaving 11 bases between. Repertoires were generated with immunoSEQ multiplex PCR, while TCRdb's copy carries only in-frame clones and drops some. The table lists hundreds of thousands of clones, about 82% of them singletons. The specimen was peripheral blood. The receptor's source is an elderly woman with COVID-19, enrolled during active disease. This chain connects TRBV18 to TRBJ1-3; no firm D call. CDR3 residues: CASSPGPGAGNTIYF. The CDR3, as DNA: TGTGCCAGCTCACCTGGCCCGGGAGCTGGAAACACCATATATTTT. Filled out from reference TRBV18 and TRBJ1-3, the complete variable domain reads NAGVMQNPRHLVRRRGQEARLRCSPMKGHSHVYWYRQLPEEGLKFMVYLQKENIIDESGMPKERFSAEFPKEGPSILRIQQVVRGDSAAYFCASSPGPGAGNTIYFGEGSWLTVV.